Included here is one T cell receptor beta chain sequence, with context. Its antigen is still unknown. This entry comes from a study of T cell repertoires in cytomegalovirus infection. V shed 2 bases and J shed 0 bases, with 10 bases lying between them. The CDR3 contains 15 residues. CDR1 is SGHTA, CDR2 FQGNSA, per germline. TCRdb fed the reads into MiXCR, producing one record per CDR3 protein. The sample yields more than 30,000 distinct CDR3 sequences, about 48% seen once. The chain couples TRBV7-2 to TRBJ1-2, with D possibly matching TRBD1 (6 bases). Source: CD8+ T cells from cultured PBMCs, taken from culture after CMV antigen stimulation. The receptor's source is a human donor in good health (CMV status not recorded). Some clones in this sample may be carry-over from other donors' samples. Written as DNA, the CDR3 is TGTGCCAGCAGCTTAAGGGGGGGGGCTAACTATGGCTACACCTTC. It translates to CASSLRGGANYGYTF.